Listed here are 23 T cell receptor beta chains from one sample, sequenced in a study of blood T cell repertoires in COVID-19. The method was immunoSEQ multiplex PCR; TCRdb's version includes in-frame clones alone and lacks a portion of them. Seen here are some 420,000 clones, 80% to 90% observed once, and the top ten hold 1% to 1.3%. Sequenced input: PBMCs or T cells enriched from blood (not recorded which). These receptors originate from a man aged 25 to 40 who had recovered from COVID-19.

The V gene is TRBV6-5, the J gene TRBJ1-6, with D perhaps TRBD1 (6 bases). Germline assignment: CDR1 MNHEY and CDR2 SVGAGI. This CDR3 comprises 15 residues. The V and J ends lost 7 bases and 0 bases respectively, with 10 bases between them. The CDR3 protein is CASMGASSYNSPLHF. In DNA, the CDR3 is TGTGCCAGCATGGGGGCCAGCTCCTATAATTCACCCCTCCACTTT.

V gene TRBV27 combines with J gene TRBJ1-2; D may be TRBD1 (6 bases). V was clipped by 8 bases and J by 6 bases, with 10 bases between them. Per the germline V gene, CDR1 is MNHEY and CDR2 is SMNVEV (reference sequence). The CDR3 covers 11 residues. CDR3 sequence (DNA): TGTGCCAGCTCCCCAGGGGATGGCTACACCTTC. It encodes CASSPGDGYTF.

The chain couples TRBV5-5 to TRBJ1-1; D may be TRBD1 (6 bases). V was cut by 1 base and J by 11 bases, with 12 bases left in between. Germline assignment: CDR1 SGHKS and CDR2 YYEKEE (reference sequence). The CDR3 contains 12 residues. The CDR3 DNA sequence: TGTGCCAGCAGCTTGTCAGAAAGGGGGGCTTTCTTT. This gives the protein CASSLSERGAFF.

The chain joins TRBV12-3 or TRBV12-4 to TRBJ1-1; D unresolved. Between the trimmed V and J ends, which lost 5 bases and 10 bases, there was a span of 14 bases. CDR3 size: 12 residues. This CDR3 reads CASSVAPGGAFF. The CDR3 nucleotides are TGTGCCAGCAGTGTGGCCCCGGGAGGAGCTTTCTTT.

The V gene is TRBV27, the J gene TRBJ2-5; TRBD2 agrees at 7 bases. From germline, CDR1 is MNHEY and CDR2 SMNVEV (reference sequence). The J segment lost 5 bases and the V segment lost 5 bases, leaving 5 bases of the junction unmatched. This CDR3 has 13 residues. In nucleotides, the CDR3 is TGTGCCAGCAGTAATTGGGGGGGGGAGACCCAGTACTTC. Translating gives CASSNWGGETQYF.

The V gene is TRBV28, the J gene TRBJ1-1; 9 bases agree with TRBD1. Germline CDR1 and CDR2: MDHEN and SYDVKM. The J segment lost 9 bases and the V segment lost 5 bases, leaving 10 bases of the junction unmatched. The CDR3 is made up of 14 amino acids. CDR3 loop: CASSPWDRDWQAFF. The CDR3 DNA follows: TGTGCCAGCAGTCCCTGGGACAGGGATTGGCAAGCTTTCTTT.

This chain connects TRBV28 to TRBJ1-1; unclear D gene. The CDR3 sequence is 12 residues long. Trimming pared 3 bases from V and 7 bases from J, leaving 9 bases between. Germline V CDR1 and CDR2: MDHEN, SYDVKM. In DNA, the CDR3 is TGTGCCAGCAGTTTGCGGTTGGGTGAAGCTTTCTTT. Its protein is CASSLRLGEAFF.

V is TRBV9 and J is TRBJ2-2; 11 bases agree with TRBD2. The ends lost 4 bases at V and 5 bases at J; junction bases unmatched: 13. The CDR3 is 18 amino acids. CDR1 is SGDLS and CDR2 is YYNGEE in the germline V gene. The CDR3 coding sequence is TGTGCCAGCAGCCTTTACGATACTAGCGGGAGAAGTACCGGGGAGCTGTTTTTT. Its translation: CASSLYDTSGRSTGELFF.

The rearrangement uses TRBV15 and TRBJ1-6; D is possibly TRBD1 (5 bases). The CDR3 has 11 amino acids. Per germline, CDR1 LNHNV and CDR2 YYDKDF (reference sequence). The CDR3 nucleotides are TGTGCTCCTGGGGGGAATTCACCCCTCCACTTT. The encoded protein is CAPGGNSPLHF.

The V call is TRBV2, the J call TRBJ1-1; the match to TRBD1 covers 7 bases. Germline V gene lookup returns CDR1 SNHLY and CDR2 FYNNEI. Losses at the gene ends were 4 bases for V and 0 bases for J; bases not matched to a gene: 5. CDR3 size: 15 residues. The CDR3 DNA reads TGTGCCAGCAGTGGACAGGGCGGGATGAACACTGAAGCTTTCTTT. Protein product: CASSGQGGMNTEAFF.

The chain is built from TRBV5-4 and TRBJ1-6; possible D gene TRBD1, 5 bases. The V end lost 0 bases, the J end lost 8 bases, and 12 bases lay between the germline ends. The germline CDR1 and CDR2 sequences are SGHNT and YYREEE (reference sequence). This CDR3 has 15 amino acids. This CDR3 is CASSLGPGRDSPLHF. As DNA, the CDR3 is TGTGCCAGCAGCTTGGGGCCCGGCAGGGATTCACCCCTCCACTTT.

The chain recombines TRBV29-1 with TRBJ2-1, with D maybe TRBD1 (6 bases). The V gene's germline CDR1 is SQVTM and CDR2 ANQGSEA. V was cut by 5 bases and J by 10 bases, with 15 bases left in between. The CDR3 is 12 amino acids. CDR3 bases: TGCAGCGTTTCCACAGGGAGACGGGAGCAGTTCTTC. It is translated as CSVSTGRREQFF.

This clone has only one observation. CDR3 amino acids: CASSKSGSRYNEQFF. The CDR3 coding sequence is TGTGCCAGCAGTAAAAGCGGGAGCCGTTACAATGAGCAGTTCTTC. V usage is TRBV28 and J usage is TRBJ2-1; 8 bases fit TRBD2. The CDR3 spans 15 residues. Germline CDR1 MDHEN, CDR2 SYDVKM. J gave up 4 bases and V 5 bases, and 7 bases lay outside the gene matches.

The CDR3 spells CASSLGTSGTDTQYF. DNA of the CDR3: TGTGCCAGCAGCCTAGGGACTAGCGGCACAGATACGCAGTATTTT. The chain recombines TRBV7-3 with TRBJ2-3; 10 nucleotides agree with TRBD2. Losses at the gene ends were 5 bases for V and 1 base for J; bases not matched to a gene: 3. The CDR3 sequence is 15 residues long. CDR1 is SGHTA, CDR2 FQGTGA, per germline. The complete variable domain, with remaining parts taken from reference TRBV7-3 and TRBJ2-3, reads GAGVSQTPSNKVTEKGKYVELRCDPISGHTALYWYRQSLGQGPEFLIYFQGTGAADDSGLPNDRFFAVRPEGSVSTLKIQRTERGDSAVYLCASSLGTSGTDTQYFGPGTRLTVL.

The rearrangement links TRBV19 to TRBJ2-5, with 7 nucleotides matching TRBD2. This CDR3 contains 13 residues. The germline gives CDR1 LNHDA, CDR2 SQIVND (reference sequence). J gave up 10 bases and V 3 bases, and 8 bases lay outside the gene matches. In DNA, the CDR3 is TGTGCCAGTAGTATGGGACGTGCGGGAGACCAGTACTTC. Its translation is CASSMGRAGDQYF.

Details on this clone: The junction departs from germline at one end; a sequencing error may be responsible. The rearrangement joins TRBV5-4 to TRBJ2-3, with 9 nucleotides matching TRBD2. The CDR3 sequence is 15 residues long. The germline V gene encodes CDR1 SGHNT and CDR2 YYREEE (reference sequence). In DNA, the CDR3 is TGTGCCAGCAGCCCTGGGGGGACTAGCAAAGATACGCAGTATTTT. Its translation is CASSPGGTSKDTQYF.

The V gene is TRBV7-6, the J gene TRBJ2-3, with D tentatively TRBD2 (5 bases). CDR1 SGHVS and CDR2 FNYEAQ come from the germline V gene. The CDR3 extends over 13 amino acids. Trimming removed 4 bases from V and 2 bases from J, with 7 bases in between. In DNA form, the CDR3 reads TGTGCCAGCAGCTGGGAGCTCACAGATACGCAGTATTTT. This codes for CASSWELTDTQYF.

The V gene is TRBV4-1, the J gene TRBJ2-5; 8 bases match TRBD1. Per the germline V gene, CDR1 is MGHRA and CDR2 is YSYEKL. This CDR3 comprises 14 residues. J lost 5 bases, V lost 1 base, and 3 bases had no gene match. The CDR3 sequence is CASSQGQGLETQYF. CDR3 sequence (DNA): TGCGCCAGCAGCCAAGGACAGGGGTTGGAGACCCAGTACTTC.

V is TRBV28 and J is TRBJ2-7; the match to TRBD1 covers 8 bases. CDR1 and CDR2 (germline): MDHEN, SYDVKM. This CDR3 has 15 residues. The V gene end was trimmed by 7 bases and the J gene end by 0 bases; junction bases not matched to a gene: 8. The CDR3 reads CASTPGTGLSYEQYF. In nucleotides, the CDR3 is TGTGCCAGCACCCCCGGGACAGGACTCTCCTACGAGCAGTACTTC.

This clone was seen only once. The V call is TRBV24-1, the J call TRBJ2-2, with TRBD2 matching 7 bases. Per germline, CDR1 KGHDR and CDR2 SFDVKD. The CDR3 runs 17 residues. V trimming: 1 base; J trimming: 3 bases; junction bases outside the gene matches: 7. This chain's CDR3 is CATSDFRRETDTGELFF. The CDR3 DNA is TGTGCCACCAGTGATTTTCGGCGGGAGACGGACACCGGGGAGCTGTTTTTT.

This clone was seen a single time. The chain is built from TRBV6-4 and TRBJ2-2, with a weak D call TRBD1 (5 bases). From germline, CDR1 is MRHNA and CDR2 SNTAGT. Trimming shortened V by 3 bases and J by 2 bases, and 13 bases separated the two germline ends. This CDR3 is 16 amino acids long. The CDR3 DNA reads TGTGCCAGCAGTGAGGTCGTGGGGCTAAACACCGGGGAGCTGTTTTTT. As protein: CASSEVVGLNTGELFF.

This chain joins TRBV3-1 (or the pseudogene TRBV3-2) and TRBJ1-4; D is unclear. V lost 4 bases, J lost 8 bases, and 11 bases lay in between. Germline CDR1 and CDR2: LGHDT and YNNKEL (reference sequence). This CDR3 comprises 13 residues. CDR3 nucleotide sequence: TGTGCCAGCAGCCTCAGACAAACCGAAAAACTGTTTTTT. It is translated as CASSLRQTEKLFF.

This rearrangement joins TRBV30 to TRBJ1-1; D call uncertain. This CDR3 has 14 amino acids. Germline values: CDR1 GTSNPN, CDR2 SVGIG (reference sequence). V lost 3 bases and J lost 1, with 12 bases in between. CDR3 sequence reads: CAWRTTSGNTEAFF. The CDR3 DNA reads as TGTGCCTGGAGGACTACCTCAGGGAACACTGAAGCTTTCTTT.